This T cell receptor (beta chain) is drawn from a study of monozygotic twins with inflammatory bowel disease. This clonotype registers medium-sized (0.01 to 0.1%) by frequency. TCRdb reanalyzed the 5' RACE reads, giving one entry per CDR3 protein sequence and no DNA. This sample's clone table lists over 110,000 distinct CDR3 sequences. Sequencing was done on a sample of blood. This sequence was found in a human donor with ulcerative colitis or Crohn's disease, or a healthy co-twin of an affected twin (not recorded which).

The chain's CDR3 is CASSLDLGSSWLAFF. J is TRBJ1-1 and V is TRBV7-6. The CDR3 consists of 15 residues. CDR1 SGHVS and CDR2 FNYEAQ come from the germline V gene. The complete variable domain, with remaining parts taken from reference TRBV7-6 and TRBJ1-1, reads GAGVSQSPRYKVTKRGQDVALRCDPISGHVSLYWYRQALGQGPEFLTYFNYEAQQDKSGLPNDRFSAERPEGSISTLTIQRTEQRDSAMYRCASSLDLGSSWLAFFGQGTRLTVV.